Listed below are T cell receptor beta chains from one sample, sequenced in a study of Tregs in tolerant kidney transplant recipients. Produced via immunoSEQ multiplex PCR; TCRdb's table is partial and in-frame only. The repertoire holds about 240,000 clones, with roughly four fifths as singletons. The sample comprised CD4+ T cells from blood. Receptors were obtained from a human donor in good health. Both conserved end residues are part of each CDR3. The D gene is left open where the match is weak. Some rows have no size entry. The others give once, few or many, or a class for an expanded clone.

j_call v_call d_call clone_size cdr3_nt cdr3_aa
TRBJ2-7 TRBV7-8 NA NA TGTGCCAGCAGCTTAGTCACCCTAACGGGGAGCGAGCAGTACTTC CASSLVTLTGSEQYF
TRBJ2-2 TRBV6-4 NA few TGTGCCAGCAGTGACGGCGACACCGGGGAGCTGTTTTTT CASSDGDTGELFF
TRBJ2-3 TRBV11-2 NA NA TGTGCCAGCAGCTTAGGTCTACCCACAGATACGCAGTATTTT CASSLGLPTDTQYF
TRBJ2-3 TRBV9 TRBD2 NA TGTGCCAGCAGCGGGACTAGCAGCACAGATACGCAGTATTTT CASSGTSSTDTQYF
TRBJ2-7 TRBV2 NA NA TGTGCCAGCAGTGAGTCGGGCAGCTCCTACGAGCAGTACTTC CASSESGSSYEQYF
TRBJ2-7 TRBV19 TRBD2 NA TGTGCCAGTAGCGATAGCGGGGGGGCGGAAGAGCAGTACTTC CASSDSGGAEEQYF
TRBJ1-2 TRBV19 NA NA TGTGCCTCAAAGGGGGGAGCCAGGAGCTACACCTTC CASKGGARSYTF
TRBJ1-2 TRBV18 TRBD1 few TGTGCCAGCTCATTCGACAGGGAGGGAGGCTACACCTTC CASSFDREGGYTF
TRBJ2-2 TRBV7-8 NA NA TGTGCCAGCAGCTTAACAGCCCAGCTCACCGGGGAGCTGTTTTTT CASSLTAQLTGELFF
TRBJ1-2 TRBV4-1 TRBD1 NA TGCGCCAGCAGCTCGGAACCGACAGGGTGGGGCAGTGGCTACACCTTC CASSSEPTGWGSGYTF
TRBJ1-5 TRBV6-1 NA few TGTGCCAGCAGTCCGAGTTGGGGGCGCGTGGAGCCCCAGCATTTT CASSPSWGRVEPQHF
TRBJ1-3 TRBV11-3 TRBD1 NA TGTGCCAGCAGCCTACAGGGGGCTGGAAACACCATATATTTT CASSLQGAGNTIYF
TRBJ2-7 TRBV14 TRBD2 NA TGTGCCAGCAGCCAAAGGGGGAGGACTAGCGGGAGGAGCGAGCAGTACTTC CASSQRGRTSGRSEQYF
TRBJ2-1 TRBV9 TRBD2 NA TGTGCCAGCAGCGTAGCTGAGCGGGAGGGCCGTCGTGAGCAGTTCTTC CASSVAEREGRREQFF
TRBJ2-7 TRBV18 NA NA TGTGCCAGCTCACCATCCTCCTCGGACCACGAACAGTACTTC CASSPSSSDHEQYF
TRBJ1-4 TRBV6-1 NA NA TGTGCCAGCAGTGAATTGTTAGGTTCAACTAATGAAAAACTGTTTTTT CASSELLGSTNEKLFF
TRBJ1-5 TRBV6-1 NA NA TGTGCCAGCAGTGAAGCCGGGGGGAATCAGCCCCAGCATTTT CASSEAGGNQPQHF
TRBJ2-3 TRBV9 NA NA TGTGCCAGCAGCGTCCCTCACAGTGCGGATACGCAGTATTTT CASSVPHSADTQYF
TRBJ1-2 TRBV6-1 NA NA TGTGCCAGCATAGGGGCTAACTATGGCTACACCTTC CASIGANYGYTF
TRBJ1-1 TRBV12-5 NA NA TGTGCTAGTGCCGGGGGTAGGGGAAACACTGAAGCTTTCTTT CASAGGRGNTEAFF
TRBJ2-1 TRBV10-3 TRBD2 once TGTGCCATCAGTGAGCCTTCCGGGACTAGCGGCCACAATGAGCAGTTCTTC CAISEPSGTSGHNEQFF
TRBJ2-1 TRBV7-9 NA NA TGTGCCAGCAGGCCCGGGAGAATGGATGAGCAGTTCTTC CASRPGRMDEQFF
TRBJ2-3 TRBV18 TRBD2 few TGTGCCAGCTCACCTCAGGTTAGCGGGGGCCCTGTGGATACGCAGTATTTT CASSPQVSGGPVDTQYF
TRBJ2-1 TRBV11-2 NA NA TGTGCTACCCGGGCAAACCTTTACAATGAGCAGTTCTTC CATRANLYNEQFF
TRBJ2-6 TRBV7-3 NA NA TGTGCCAGCAGCTTAAGGGGGGAGTCTTCGTATTCTGGGGCCAACGTCCTGACTTTC CASSLRGESSYSGANVLTF
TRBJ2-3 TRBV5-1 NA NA TGCGCCAGCAACCCGGGACACACCACAGATACGCAGTATTTT CASNPGHTTDTQYF
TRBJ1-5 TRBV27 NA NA TGTGCCAGCAAGCCCAGACCGCTGGGCAGTCAGCCCCAGCATTTT CASKPRPLGSQPQHF
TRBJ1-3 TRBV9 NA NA TGTGCCAGCAGCGTAGTCCCATCCCGGGGGGCGGCTGGAAACACCATATATTTT CASSVVPSRGAAGNTIYF
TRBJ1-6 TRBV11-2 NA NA TGTGCCAGCAGCTTATGGTTTGATTCACCCCTCCACTTT CASSLWFDSPLHF
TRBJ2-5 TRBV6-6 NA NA TGTGCCAGCGTTCGGCATCACCAAGAGACCCAGTACTTC CASVRHHQETQYF
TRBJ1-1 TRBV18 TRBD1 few TGTGCCAGCTCACCACGGGGACAGGGGACAGAAGCTTTCTTT CASSPRGQGTEAFF
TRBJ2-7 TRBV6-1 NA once TGTGCCAGCAGGCAGGGGGCGGGGGCCTACGAGCAGTACTTC CASRQGAGAYEQYF
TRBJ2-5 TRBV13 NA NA TGTGCCAGCAGCCCCGCGCCCAGACTGGTGCCCCAAGAGACCCAGTACTTC CASSPAPRLVPQETQYF
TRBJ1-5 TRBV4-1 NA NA TGCGCCAGCAGCCAAGCCGCCGGGTATGAGCCCCAGCATTTT CASSQAAGYEPQHF
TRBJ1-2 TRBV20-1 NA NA TGCAGTGTGGGCTATGGCTACACCTTC CSVGYGYTF
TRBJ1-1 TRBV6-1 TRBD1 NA TGTGCAATAAACAAAGGGGGCACGAACACTGAAGCTTTCTTT CAINKGGTNTEAFF
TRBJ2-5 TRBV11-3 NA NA TGTGCCAGCAGCTTAGATGGCCTCTCAGAGACCCAGTACTTC CASSLDGLSETQYF
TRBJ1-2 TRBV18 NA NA TGTGCCAGCTCCTACTCTTATGGCTACACCTTC CASSYSYGYTF
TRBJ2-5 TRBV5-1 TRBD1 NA TGCGCCAGCAGCCCCACCCGGGACAGGCCGCGGGAGACCCAGTACTTC CASSPTRDRPRETQYF
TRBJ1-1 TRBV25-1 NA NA TGTGCCAGCAGGCAGGGACGGCAGAACACTGAAGCTTTCTTT CASRQGRQNTEAFF
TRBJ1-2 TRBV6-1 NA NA TGTGCCAGCAGTGAACGCCCGGGGCCGGGGGATGGCTACACCTTC CASSERPGPGDGYTF
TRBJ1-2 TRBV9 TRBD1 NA TGTGCCAGCAGCATTAACCGGGACAGCCTTTTCTTC CASSINRDSLFF
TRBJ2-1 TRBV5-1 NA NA TGCGCCAGCAGCGATGACCACATCCCGGGCAATGAGCAGTTCTTC CASSDDHIPGNEQFF
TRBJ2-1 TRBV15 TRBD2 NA TGTGCCACCAGCAGGGGGGGACTAGCGTACTACAATGAGCAGTTCTTC CATSRGGLAYYNEQFF
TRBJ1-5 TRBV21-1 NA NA TGTGCCAGCATCTCGGGACAGGGCATCAATCAGCCCCAGCATTTT CASISGQGINQPQHF
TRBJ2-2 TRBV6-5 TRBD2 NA TGTGCCAGCAGTTACTCGACCCGGGGGGCCGGGGAGCTGTTTTTT CASSYSTRGAGELFF
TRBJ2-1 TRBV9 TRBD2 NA TGTGCCAGCAGCGTAGTAGGTGGGGGGACTAGCAGGGATTACAATGAGCAGTTCTTC CASSVVGGGTSRDYNEQFF
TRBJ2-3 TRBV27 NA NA TGTGCCAGCAGTTTATCCCTGGGGACAGATACGCAGTATTTT CASSLSLGTDTQYF
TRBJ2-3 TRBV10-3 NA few TGTGCCATCAGTGACGGACTAACTTCTACAGATACGCAGTATTTT CAISDGLTSTDTQYF
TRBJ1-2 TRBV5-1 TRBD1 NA TGCGCCAGCAGCCCTGACGACAGGGTCAAGTATGGTGGCTACACCTTC CASSPDDRVKYGGYTF
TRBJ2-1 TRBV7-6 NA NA TGTGCCAGCAGCTTAGCTAGCTTGAATGAGCAGTTCTTC CASSLASLNEQFF
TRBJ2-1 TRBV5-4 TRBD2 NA TGTGCCAGCAGCTCCCTAGCGGGAGGCCGGGGTGAGCAGTTCTTC CASSSLAGGRGEQFF
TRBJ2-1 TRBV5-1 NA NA TGCGCCAGCAGCCTGGGCCAGATGGGCCTTATTAGCTCCTACAATGAGCAGTTCTTC CASSLGQMGLISSYNEQFF
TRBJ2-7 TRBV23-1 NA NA TGCGCCAGCAGTCAAGGGATTACGGGGGCTCACGAGCAGTACTTC CASSQGITGAHEQYF
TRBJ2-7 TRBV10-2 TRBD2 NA TGCGCCAGCAGTGAGTCCGGCGGTAGCGGGACCCACGAGCAGTACTTC CASSESGGSGTHEQYF
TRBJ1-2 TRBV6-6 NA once TGTGCCAGCAGTCCCCGCAGGGGCTATGGCTACACCTTC CASSPRRGYGYTF
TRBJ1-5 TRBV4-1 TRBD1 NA TGCGCCAGCAGCCGCCAAACAGGGGGTGATCAGCCCCAGCATTTT CASSRQTGGDQPQHF